A single sample is the source of the 16 T cell receptor beta chains below, sequenced in a study of T-cell memory formation after mild COVID-19. TCRdb re-called the 5' RACE reads through MiXCR, storing one row per CDR3 protein. The table lists around 530,000 distinct CDR3 sequences, 20% to 25% of them singletons, with about 8.4% in the top ten. The sample consisted of PBMCs or a T cell subset sorted from them (not recorded which). These receptors all come from an adult woman who had mild COVID-19 (a few samples of this study predate the infection). Cell type and time point are not known.

The chain combines TRBV30 with TRBJ1-2; no clear D gene. Germline V gene data show CDR1 as GTSNPN and CDR2 as SVGIG (reference sequence). The CDR3 loop spans 14 amino acids. With 1 base removed from V and 5 bases from J, the gap between germline ends came to 14 bases. The CDR3 here is CAWSEVGATYGYTF. In DNA form, the CDR3 reads TGTGCCTGGAGTGAAGTCGGAGCCACGTATGGCTACACCTTC.

This clonotype has more than one count but fewer than ten. The chain joins TRBV4-2 to TRBJ2-3; weak D call: TRBD2 (5 bases). Trimming took off 0 bases at V and 1 base at J, with 8 bases between the two ends. Per the germline V gene, CDR1 is LGHNA and CDR2 is YNFKEQ. The CDR3 has 15 amino acids. In nucleotides, the CDR3 is TGTGCCAGCAGCCAAGATTTGCGGGGCACAGATACGCAGTATTTT. This encodes CASSQDLRGTDTQYF.

This clonotype turned up a few times. V gene TRBV27 combines with J gene TRBJ1-2; possibly TRBD1 for D (6 bases). The V gene lost 4 bases and the J gene lost 5 bases, with 17 bases spanning the gap. Looked up from germline, CDR1 is MNHEY and CDR2 is SMNVEV (reference sequence). The CDR3 is 15 amino acids. The CDR3 DNA follows: TGTGCCAGCAGTTCCCTCAACAGGGAGGGTTATGGCTACACCTTC. It yields the protein CASSSLNREGYGYTF.

This clonotype has a handful of counts. The chain carries TRBV5-6 and TRBJ1-4; TRBD1 matches at 7 bases. CDR3 size: 14 residues. Germline V gene sequence: CDR1 SGHDT, CDR2 YYEEEE. Trimming at V came to 4 bases and at J to 6 bases, leaving 6 bases not matched to a gene. The CDR3 sequence: CASSRIGGYEKLFF. The DNA of the CDR3 is TGTGCCAGCAGCCGCATAGGGGGCTATGAAAAACTGTTTTTT.

A few counts support this clonotype. The chain joins TRBV19 to TRBJ2-7; D is perhaps TRBD1 (6 bases). The V gene lost 6 bases and the J gene lost 4 bases, with 22 bases spanning the gap. The CDR3 has 16 amino acids. CDR1 LNHDA and CDR2 SQIVND come from the germline V gene (reference sequence). The CDR3 DNA follows: TGTGCCAGTAGCTCTCCTCCGGCAGGGGAAAGATACGAGCAGTACTTC. It is translated as CASSSPPAGERYEQYF.

The chain uses TRBV7-2 and TRBJ2-4; D gene ambiguous. This CDR3 contains 13 residues. Between the trimmed V and J ends, which lost 5 bases and 1 base, there was a span of 6 bases. Germline assignment: CDR1 SGHTA and CDR2 FQGNSA. CDR3 loop: CASSLAAKNIQYF. CDR3 in DNA: TGTGCCAGCAGCCTGGCGGCCAAAAACATTCAGTACTTC.

The V and J genes are TRBV5-1 and TRBJ2-1, with 14 bases that match TRBD2. V was clipped by 0 bases and J by 3 bases; unmatched bases: 2. Germline loops: CDR1 SGHRS, CDR2 YFSETQ. This CDR3 contains 17 residues. CDR3: CASSLGTSGRFYNEQFF. The CDR3 DNA is TGCGCCAGCAGCTTGGGGACTAGCGGGAGGTTCTACAATGAGCAGTTCTTC.

The chain uses TRBV5-1 and TRBJ2-7; unclear D gene. This CDR3 has 15 residues. CDR1 is SGHRS and CDR2 is YFSETQ in the germline V gene. V was trimmed by 4 bases and J by 5 bases, leaving 19 bases between them. CDR3 DNA sequence: TGCGCCAGCAGCCCCCCGTTGAGTGGAAACGACGAGCAGTACTTC. It codes for CASSPPLSGNDEQYF.

The CDR3 bases are TGCGCCAGCAGCCAGTTACTAGCGGGTGCACAGGATACGCAGTATTTT. Residues: CASSQLLAGAQDTQYF. The chain uses TRBV4-3 and TRBJ2-3; 9 bases are a match to TRBD2. The CDR3 sequence is 16 residues long. Germline assignment: CDR1 LGHNA and CDR2 YSLEER. V gave up 3 bases and J gave up 6 bases; unmatched junction bases: 10.

As to this clonotype: At one end, the junction sequence differs from germline, possibly due to a read error. The chain employs TRBV20-1 and TRBJ2-1; 10 nucleotides align to TRBD1. The V gene's germline CDR1 is DFQATT and CDR2 SNEGSKA (reference sequence). This CDR3 region has 17 residues. The CDR3 coding sequence is TGCAGTGCCAGTCCCACGGGTAGGGACAGGGGATACAGTGAGCAGTTCTTC. Protein product: CSASPTGRDRGYSEQFF.

The V gene is TRBV30, the J gene TRBJ1-5; TRBD1 matches 7 bases. The junction had 8 bases not matched to a gene; V was cut back by 1 base and J by 2 bases. The CDR3 length is 16 residues. The germline CDR1 and CDR2 sequences are GTSNPN and SVGIG (reference sequence). CDR3 bases: TGTGCCTGGAGTGCCGATTGGGGACAGCGCAATCAGCCCCAGCATTTT. This gives the protein CAWSADWGQRNQPQHF.

In this sample, this clonotype turned up a few times. The rearrangement joins TRBV12-3 or TRBV12-4 to TRBJ1-3, with no clear D. This CDR3 comprises 9 residues. Trimming pared 6 bases from V and 11 bases from J, leaving 5 bases between. DNA of the CDR3: TGTGCCAGCAGCCCCCCCATATATTTT. Its protein is CASSPPIYF.

This clonotype turned up a few times. The chain uses TRBV20-1 and TRBJ2-2, with D possibly matching TRBD2 (6 bases). Germline assignment: CDR1 DFQATT and CDR2 SNEGSKA (reference sequence). V lost 3 bases to trimming and J lost 4 bases, with 15 bases between them. This CDR3 region has 15 residues. The CDR3 DNA sequence: TGCAGTGCTAGGGGGGGAAGCCGAAGCACCGGGGAGCTGTTTTTT. Translated, it gives CSARGGSRSTGELFF.

V is TRBV7-9 and J is TRBJ1-2; D unresolved. This CDR3 comprises 11 residues. Germline V gene lookup returns CDR1 SEHNR and CDR2 FQNEAQ (reference sequence). Trimming shortened V by 1 base and J by 13 bases, and 10 bases separated the two germline ends. In nucleotides, the CDR3 is TGTGCCAGCAGCTTAGGTGGACCCCGCACCTTC. Amino acid sequence: CASSLGGPRTF.

This chain joins TRBV6-5 and TRBJ2-1; D gene unclear. Germline lookup yields CDR1 MNHEY and CDR2 SVGAGI. Trimming took 6 bases from V and 8 from J, leaving 20 bases between them. There are 15 residues in the CDR3. This CDR3 reads CASRPTLTSWHEQFF. The DNA for the CDR3 is TGTGCCAGCAGACCAACCTTGACAAGCTGGCATGAGCAGTTCTTC.

There are a few counts of this clonotype. The chain has TRBV12-3 or TRBV12-4 and TRBJ2-2; weak D call: TRBD2 (7 bases). V was trimmed by 7 bases and J by 4 bases, leaving 16 bases between them. The CDR3 totals 15 residues. CDR3 bases: TGTGCCAGCATCATTGCGGGGGCTCCCACCGGGGAGCTGTTTTTT. It specifies CASIIAGAPTGELFF.